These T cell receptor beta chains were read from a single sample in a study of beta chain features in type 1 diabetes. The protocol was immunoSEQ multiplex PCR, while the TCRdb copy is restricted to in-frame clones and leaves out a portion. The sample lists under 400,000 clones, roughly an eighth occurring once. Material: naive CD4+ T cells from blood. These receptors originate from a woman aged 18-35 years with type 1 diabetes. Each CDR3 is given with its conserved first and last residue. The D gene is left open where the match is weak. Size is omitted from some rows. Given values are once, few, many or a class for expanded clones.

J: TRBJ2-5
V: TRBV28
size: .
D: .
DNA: TGTGCCAGCGGAACGGGGGTCATGGAGACCCAGTACTTC
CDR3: CASGTGVMETQYF

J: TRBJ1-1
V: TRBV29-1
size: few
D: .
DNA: TGCAGCGTTGTGCGTGACATGAACACTGAAGCTTTCTTT
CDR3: CSVVRDMNTEAFF

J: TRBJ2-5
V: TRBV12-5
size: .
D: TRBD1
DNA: TGTGCTAGTGGTCCGGGACAGGGGATGCAAGAGACCCAGTACTTC
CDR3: CASGPGQGMQETQYF

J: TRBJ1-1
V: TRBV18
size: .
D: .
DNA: TGTGCCAGCTCACCACCGAATTCAGGGGACACTGAAGCTTTCTTT
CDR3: CASSPPNSGDTEAFF

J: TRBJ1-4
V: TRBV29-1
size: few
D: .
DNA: TGCAGCGTTGTGACCCCCATCCGAGGGACTAATGAAAAACTGTTTTTT
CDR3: CSVVTPIRGTNEKLFF

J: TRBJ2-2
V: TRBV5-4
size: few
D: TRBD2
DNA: TGTGCCAGCAGCGACAAGCGGGAGGATGAGGGGGAGCTGTTTTTT
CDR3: CASSDKREDEGELFF

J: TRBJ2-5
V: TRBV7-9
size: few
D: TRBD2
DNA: TGTGCCAGCAGAATAGCGGGAGGGCCACAAGAGACCCAGTACTTC
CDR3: CASRIAGGPQETQYF

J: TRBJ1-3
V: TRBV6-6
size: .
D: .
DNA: TGTGCCAGCCAAAGAAGAGACTCTGGAAACACCATATATTTT
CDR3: CASQRRDSGNTIYF

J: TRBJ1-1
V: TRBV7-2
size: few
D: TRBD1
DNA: TGTGCCAGCAGCTCGGGACAGTTGAACACTGAAGCTTTCTTT
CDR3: CASSSGQLNTEAFF

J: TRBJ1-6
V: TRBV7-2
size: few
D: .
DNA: TGTGCCAGCAGCCCAATGACGGGTTCACCCCTCCACTTT
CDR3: CASSPMTGSPLHF

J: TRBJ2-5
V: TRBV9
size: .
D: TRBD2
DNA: TGTGCCAGCAGCGGACTAGCGGGTCCGCAAGAGACCCAGTACTTC
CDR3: CASSGLAGPQETQYF

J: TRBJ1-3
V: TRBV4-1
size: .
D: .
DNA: TGCGCCAGCAGCCAACCGGACACACAGCCTGGAAACACCATATATTTT
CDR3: CASSQPDTQPGNTIYF

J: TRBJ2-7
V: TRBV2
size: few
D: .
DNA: TGTGCCAGCGGTCTAGCTTACGAGCAGTACTTC
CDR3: CASGLAYEQYF

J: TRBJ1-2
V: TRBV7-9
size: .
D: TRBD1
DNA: TGTGCCAGCAGCTGGGGACAGGGTGGCTATGGCTACACCTTC
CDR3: CASSWGQGGYGYTF

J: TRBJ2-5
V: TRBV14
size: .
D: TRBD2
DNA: TGTGCCAGCAGCCCGGGGACTAGCGGGCCCCAGTACTTC
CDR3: CASSPGTSGPQYF

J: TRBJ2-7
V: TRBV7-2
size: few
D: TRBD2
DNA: TGTGCCAGCAGCTTAGCGGGGGGGACCTACGAGCAGTACTTC
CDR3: CASSLAGGTYEQYF

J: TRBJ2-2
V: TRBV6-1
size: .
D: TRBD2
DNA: TGTGCCAGCAGTGAGGCGGGGGGACCGGGGACCGGGGAGCTGTTTTTT
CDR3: CASSEAGGPGTGELFF

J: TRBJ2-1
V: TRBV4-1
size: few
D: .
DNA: TGCGCCAGCAGCCAATCCCCTCAGGAGGGTGAGCAGTTCTTC
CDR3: CASSQSPQEGEQFF

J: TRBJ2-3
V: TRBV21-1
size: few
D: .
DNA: TGTGCCAGCAAGAGAAGCGGGAGGCCAGATACGCAGTATTTT
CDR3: CASKRSGRPDTQYF

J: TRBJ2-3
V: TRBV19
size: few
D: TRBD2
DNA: TGTGCCAGTAGTACCAGACTAGCGGGAAGCACAGATACGCAGTATTTT
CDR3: CASSTRLAGSTDTQYF

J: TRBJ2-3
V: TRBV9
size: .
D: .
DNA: TGTGCCAGCAGCGGACGACAGAGCACAGATACGCAGTATTTT
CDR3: CASSGRQSTDTQYF

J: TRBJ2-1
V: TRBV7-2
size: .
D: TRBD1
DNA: TGTGCCAGCAGTTTTTCGATCAGGGACAGCCACAATGAGCAGTTCTTC
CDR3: CASSFSIRDSHNEQFF

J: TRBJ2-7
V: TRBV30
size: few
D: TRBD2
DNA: TGTGCCTGGGGGGCGTCCGGGACTAGCGGGAGCGCCTACGAGCAGTACTTC
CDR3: CAWGASGTSGSAYEQYF

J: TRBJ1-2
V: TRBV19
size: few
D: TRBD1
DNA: TGTGCCAGTAGATCGGACAGGTCCGGACGGGGCTACACCTTC
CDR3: CASRSDRSGRGYTF

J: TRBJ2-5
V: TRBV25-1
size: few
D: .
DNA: TGTGCCAGCAATGAGAGGTTAGAAGAGACCCAGTACTTC
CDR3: CASNERLEETQYF

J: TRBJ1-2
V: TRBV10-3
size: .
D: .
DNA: TGTGCCATCAGTGAGTACCCGGACAGCTATGGCTACACCTTC
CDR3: CAISEYPDSYGYTF

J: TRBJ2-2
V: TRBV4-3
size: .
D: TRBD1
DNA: TGCGCCAGCAGCCAATCCGGGACAGGGAACACCGGGGAGCTGTTTTTT
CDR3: CASSQSGTGNTGELFF

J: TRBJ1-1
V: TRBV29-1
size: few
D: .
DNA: TGCAGCGTTCAATCAGGAAACACTGAAGCTTTCTTT
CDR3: CSVQSGNTEAFF

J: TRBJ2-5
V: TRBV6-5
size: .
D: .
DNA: TGTGCCAGCAGTACAGGGAGTCGGGAGACCCAGTACTTC
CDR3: CASSTGSRETQYF

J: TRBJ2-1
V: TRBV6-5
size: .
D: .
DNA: TGTGCCAGCAGGACTGTTATGGGTGAGCAGTTCTTC
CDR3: CASRTVMGEQFF

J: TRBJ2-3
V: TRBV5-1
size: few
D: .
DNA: TGCGCCAGCAGCCCCGGACTGGCTAGCACAGATACGCAGTATTTT
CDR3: CASSPGLASTDTQYF

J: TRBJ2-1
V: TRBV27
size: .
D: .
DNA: TGTGCCAGCGCGGCCTACAATGAGCAGTTCTTC
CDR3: CASAAYNEQFF

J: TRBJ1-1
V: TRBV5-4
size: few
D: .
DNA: TGTGCCAGCAGCTTGGAACAGGGACATTTGGCTTTCTTT
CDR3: CASSLEQGHLAFF

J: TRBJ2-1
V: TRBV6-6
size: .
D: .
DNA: TGTGCCAGCAGTTACACTCCCCGGGAGAACAATGAGCAGTTCTTC
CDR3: CASSYTPRENNEQFF

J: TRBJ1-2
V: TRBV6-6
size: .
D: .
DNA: TGTGCCAGCAGTCCCGACTCCCCGAGGAGGTATGGCTACACCTTC
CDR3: CASSPDSPRRYGYTF

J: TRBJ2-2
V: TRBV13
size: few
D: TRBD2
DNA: TGTGCCAGCAGCCCCGGACTAGCGGGAGTGCTGTTTTTT
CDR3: CASSPGLAGVLFF

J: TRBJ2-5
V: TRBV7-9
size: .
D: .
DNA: TGTGCCAGCAGCTTAGGAACAGGGAACCAAGAGACCCAGTACTTC
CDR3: CASSLGTGNQETQYF

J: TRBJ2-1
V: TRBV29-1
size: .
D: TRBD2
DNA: TGCAGCGGGGGAGCGGGAGAGCAGTTCTTC
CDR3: CSGGAGEQFF

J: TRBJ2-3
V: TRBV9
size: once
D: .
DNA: TGTGCCAGCAGCGTAGAATCCGGGAGAGGAGATACGCAGTATTTT
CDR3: CASSVESGRGDTQYF

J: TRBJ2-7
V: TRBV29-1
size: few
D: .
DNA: TGCAGCGTTGTACTCGCTCCCGCCTCCTACGAGCAGTACTTC
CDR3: CSVVLAPASYEQYF

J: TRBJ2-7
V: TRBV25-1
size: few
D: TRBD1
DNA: TGTGCCAGCAGAGCCGGGACAGGGGTGAGCTACGAGCAGTACTTC
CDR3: CASRAGTGVSYEQYF

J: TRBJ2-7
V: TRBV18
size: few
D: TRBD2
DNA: TGTGCCAGCTCACCCCTAGCGGGGGACCTCTACGAGCAGTACTTC
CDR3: CASSPLAGDLYEQYF

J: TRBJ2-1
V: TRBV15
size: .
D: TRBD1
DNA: TGTGCCACCAGCATAGGACAGGGGGCTATTAACAATGAGCAGTTCTTC
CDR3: CATSIGQGAINNEQFF

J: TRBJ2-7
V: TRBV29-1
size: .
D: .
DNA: TGCAGCGTTGTTGTCAGGGGTTACGAGCAGTACTTC
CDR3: CSVVVRGYEQYF

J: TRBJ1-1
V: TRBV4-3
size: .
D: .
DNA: TGCGCCAGCAGCCAAGCTTCGGGGGTTACTGAAGCTTTCTTT
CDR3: CASSQASGVTEAFF

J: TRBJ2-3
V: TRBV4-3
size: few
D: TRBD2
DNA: TGCGCCAGCACCATGTTAGCGGGAGATGATACGCAGTATTTT
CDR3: CASTMLAGDDTQYF

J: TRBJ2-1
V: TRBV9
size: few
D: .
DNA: TGTGCCAGCAGCGTAGCAGGGCGGACAGCCTACAATGAGCAGTTCTTC
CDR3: CASSVAGRTAYNEQFF

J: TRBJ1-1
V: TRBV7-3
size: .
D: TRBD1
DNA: TGTGCCACTCGAGGGGGCGAGATCACTGAAGCTTTCTTT
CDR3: CATRGGEITEAFF

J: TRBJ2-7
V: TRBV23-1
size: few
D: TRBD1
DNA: TGCGCCAGCAGTTCCCCCACGGGGACAGGGTTTGGCGAGCAGTACTTC
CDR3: CASSSPTGTGFGEQYF

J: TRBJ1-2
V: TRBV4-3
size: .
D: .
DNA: TGCGCCAGCAGCCAGACGCATTCAGGGTTCTATGGCTACACCTTC
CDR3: CASSQTHSGFYGYTF

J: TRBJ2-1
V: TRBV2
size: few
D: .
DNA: TGTGCCAGCTGGCGGGGCGCCGGGATGAAGCAGTTCTTC
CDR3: CASWRGAGMKQFF

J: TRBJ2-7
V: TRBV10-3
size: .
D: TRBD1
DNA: TGTGCCATCAGGGGGACAGGGGGTGAGCAGTACTTC
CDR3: CAIRGTGGEQYF